The clone carrying this TCR beta chain was recorded many times. A UMI-containing oligonucleotide was joined by 3' ligation to the TCR cDNA template. The data were taken from a study of naive and memory T cell subsets. Amplification of ligated cDNA took four PCR rounds with SP2 and nested alpha and beta constant primers. Via MiXCR, TCRdb re-called the 5' RACE reads, giving one row per CDR3 protein. Among roughly 60,000 distinct CDR3 sequences, 6.5% to 9% were seen once, and the ten largest hold less than 20%. The source is a female donor in good health.

CDR3 region: CSTSGSVTYNEQFF. The CDR3 DNA is TGCAGCACTTCAGGGTCGGTGACCTACAATGAGCAGTTCTTC. The chain combines TRBV29-1 with TRBJ2-1, with D maybe TRBD1 (5 bases). The germline V and J ends were trimmed by 8 bases and 2 bases, with 16 bases remaining between them. The germline V gene has CDR1 SQVTM and CDR2 ANQGSEA. The CDR3 loop spans 14 amino acids.